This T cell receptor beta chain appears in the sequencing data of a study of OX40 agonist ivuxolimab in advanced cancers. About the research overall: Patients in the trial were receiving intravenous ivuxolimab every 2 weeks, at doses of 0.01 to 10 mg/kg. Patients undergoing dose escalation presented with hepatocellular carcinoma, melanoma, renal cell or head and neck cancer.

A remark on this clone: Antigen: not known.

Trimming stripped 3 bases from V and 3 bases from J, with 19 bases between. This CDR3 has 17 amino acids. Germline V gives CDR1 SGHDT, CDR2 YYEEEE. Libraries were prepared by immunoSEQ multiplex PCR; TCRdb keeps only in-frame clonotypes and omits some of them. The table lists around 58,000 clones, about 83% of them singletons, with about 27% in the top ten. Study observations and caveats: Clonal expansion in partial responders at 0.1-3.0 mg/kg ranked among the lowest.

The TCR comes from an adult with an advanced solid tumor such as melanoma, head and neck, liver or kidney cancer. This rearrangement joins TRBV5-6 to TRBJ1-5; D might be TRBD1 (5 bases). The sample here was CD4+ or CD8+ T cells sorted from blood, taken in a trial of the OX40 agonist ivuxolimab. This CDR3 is CASSYHVPGTDNQPQHF. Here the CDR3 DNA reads TGTGCCAGCAGCTATCATGTCCCCGGGACGGACAATCAGCCCCAGCATTTT.